This T cell receptor beta chain derives from a study of regulatory T cells in long-lasting Graves disease. Notes on the study in general: Persistent-disease Graves' patients showed less TCR diversity than new cases.

Concerning this clonotype: The antigen remains unidentified. This likely reflects a read error, since a far larger clone is one base away.

The time point: newly diagnosed GD, antithyroid drugs for less than 3 months. Following extraction of RNA from PBMCs, that RNA was used to make the TCR library. Both iRepertoire HTBI primers and Arm-PCR of CDR3 regions were used to build the TCR beta libraries. Via MiXCR, TCRdb re-called the multiplex PCR reads, giving one row per CDR3 protein. The repertoire holds hundreds of thousands of distinct CDR3 sequences, with about 12% as singletons. These data were likewise used in another study, on T cells in Graves' hyperthyroidism and ophthalmopathy. This second study says: A patient was excluded if there was uncontrolled infection, other autoimmune disease, pregnancy or lactation. Primed by the HTBI set, a first-round RT-PCR was run on the TCR CDR3.

The clonotype comes from a woman in her thirties with Graves disease. Specimen: peripheral blood mononuclear cells (PBMCs), collected at new diagnosis, from a patient treated with antithyroid drugs.

DNA of the CDR3: TGTGCCAGCAGCGCCGGGCCCTATGGCTTCACCTTC. Translating gives CASSAGPYGFTF. This rearrangement joins TRBV11-3 to TRBJ1-2; the D is unclear. From germline, CDR1 is SGHNT and CDR2 YENEEA. The CDR3 is made up of 12 amino acids.